One and the same sample provided the 8 T cell receptor beta chains below, sequenced in a study of vaccination and CD4 T cells after COVID-19. Oncomine TCR Beta short-read sequencing was applied to DNA from cultured CD4+ T cells. TCRdb redid the calling of the PCR reads with MiXCR, one entry per CDR3 protein. Of roughly 20,000 distinct CDR3 sequences listed, 52% were seen once; the top ten hold 9.6%. The antigens these receptors bind are not known. The sample's treatment: approximately nine-day PBMC culture with coronavirus spike peptide pools or control peptides (ViraFEST assay). The source material was CD4+ T cells from blood, cultured in vitro. These receptors were taken from a human donor who had recovered from COVID-19.

This clonotype is deemed medium-sized (0.01 to 0.1%). V and J are TRBV7-2 and TRBJ2-5; D gene unclear. The V gene lost 6 bases and the J gene lost 4 bases, with 12 bases spanning the gap. In germline, CDR1 is SGHTA, CDR2 FQGNSA. CDR3 length equals 13 residues. CDR3 in DNA: TGTGCCAGCAGTTCCCCCCCTAGAGAGACCCAGTACTTC. Translating it yields CASSSPPRETQYF.

The V and J genes are TRBV6-1 and TRBJ1-5; D may be TRBD1 (6 bases). Germline values: CDR1 MNHNS, CDR2 SASEGT. CDR3 size: 15 residues. Trimming pared 6 bases from V and 5 bases from J, leaving 17 bases between. Here the CDR3 reads CASSPDRLAHQPQHF. The DNA for the CDR3 is TGTGCCAGCAGCCCCGACAGGTTGGCCCATCAGCCCCAGCATTTT.

V is TRBV12-3 or TRBV12-4 and J is TRBJ1-3; D is ambiguous. V was pared by 5 bases and J by 0 bases, with 8 bases between. This CDR3 comprises 14 residues. The CDR3 region has the DNA TGTGCCAGCAGTCCACTGGTCTCTGGAAACACCATATATTTT. The encoded protein is CASSPLVSGNTIYF.

The V gene is TRBV7-2, the J gene TRBJ2-7; D call uncertain. This CDR3 is built from 13 residues. V was shortened by 1 base and J by 3 bases, with 7 bases between the two germline ends. Germline CDR1 reads SGHTA; CDR2 reads FQGNSA. Here the CDR3 reads CASSLGRSYEQYF. CDR3 sequence (DNA): TGTGCCAGCAGCTTAGGGCGAAGCTACGAGCAGTACTTC.

The sample holds one count of this clonotype. CDR3 amino acids: CASSQEGGGGAYEQYF. In nucleotides, the CDR3 is TGCGCCAGCAGCCAAGAAGGGGGCGGGGGGGCGTACGAGCAGTACTTC. The chain recombines TRBV4-1 with TRBJ2-7; TRBD2 agrees at 9 bases. The CDR3 is 16 residues long. V shed 0 bases, J shed 4 bases, and the junction held 7 bases outside the gene matches. Germline V gene lookup returns CDR1 MGHRA and CDR2 YSYEKL.

The chain links TRBV11-2 to TRBJ1-2; a possible D gene is TRBD1 (5 bases). The germline CDR1 and CDR2 sequences are SGHAT and FQNNGV. Trimming left V 0 bases short and J 7 bases short, with 15 bases between. The CDR3 extends over 15 amino acids. The CDR3 spells CASSLELEGTGGYTF. The CDR3, as DNA: TGTGCCAGCAGCTTAGAGCTGGAGGGGACCGGTGGCTACACCTTC.

V is TRBV20-1 and J is TRBJ2-3; the D is unclear. This CDR3 has 12 residues. Trimming removed 0 bases at V and 4 bases at J, with 5 bases between. Per germline, CDR1 DFQATT and CDR2 SNEGSKA (reference sequence). CDR3 protein: CSARDQADTQYF. DNA for the CDR3: TGCAGTGCTAGAGACCAGGCAGATACGCAGTATTTT.

V is TRBV7-9 and J is TRBJ1-2; 10 bases are shared with TRBD1. Unmatched junction bases numbered 2, after V lost 2 bases and J lost 5 bases. This CDR3 has 14 residues. Germline V gene sequence: CDR1 SEHNR, CDR2 FQNEAQ (reference sequence). The CDR3 protein is CASSLSDRGYGYTF. CDR3 nucleotide sequence: TGTGCCAGCAGCTTATCGGACAGGGGGTATGGCTACACCTTC.